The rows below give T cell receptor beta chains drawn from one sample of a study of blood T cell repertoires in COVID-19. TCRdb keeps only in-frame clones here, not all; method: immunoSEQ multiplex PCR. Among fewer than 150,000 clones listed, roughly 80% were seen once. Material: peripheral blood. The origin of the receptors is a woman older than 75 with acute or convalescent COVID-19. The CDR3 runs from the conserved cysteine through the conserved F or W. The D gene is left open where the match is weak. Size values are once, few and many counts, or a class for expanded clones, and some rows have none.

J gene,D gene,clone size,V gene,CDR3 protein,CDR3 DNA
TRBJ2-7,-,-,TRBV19,CASSTPADSGEQYF,TGTGCCAGTTCCACCCCTGCAGACTCTGGCGAGCAGTACTTC
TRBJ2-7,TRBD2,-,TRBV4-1,CASSQARGGLSIYEQYF,TGCGCCAGCAGCCAAGCGAGGGGAGGGCTATCAATTTACGAGCAGTACTTC
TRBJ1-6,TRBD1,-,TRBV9,CASSTTGDNSPLHF,TGTGCCAGCAGCACGACAGGGGATAATTCACCCCTCCACTTT
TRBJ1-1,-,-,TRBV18,CASSQYRDSTEAFF,TGTGCCAGCTCGCAATACAGGGATTCCACTGAAGCTTTCTTT
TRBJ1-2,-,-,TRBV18,CASSPRAGDGYTF,TGTGCCAGCTCACCAAGGGCGGGTGATGGCTACACCTTC
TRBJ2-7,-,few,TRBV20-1,CSALRGYEQYF,TGCAGTGCCCTACGGGGCTACGAGCAGTACTTC
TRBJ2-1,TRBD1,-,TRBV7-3,CVSSAQGFNEQFF,TGTGTCAGCAGCGCACAGGGGTTCAATGAGCAGTTCTTC
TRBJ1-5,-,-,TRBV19,CASWTSRGNQPQHF,TGTGCCAGTTGGACGTCGAGGGGCAATCAGCCCCAGCATTTT
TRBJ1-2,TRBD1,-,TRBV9,CASSVLGDSYGYTF,TGTGCCAGCAGCGTTCTGGGGGACAGCTATGGCTACACCTTC
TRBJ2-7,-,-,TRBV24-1,CATSDADNYEQYF,TGTGCCACCAGTGATGCGGATAATTACGAGCAGTACTTC
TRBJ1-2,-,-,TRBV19,CASSVQYIYGYTF,TGTGCCAGTAGTGTGCAGTATATCTATGGCTACACCTTC
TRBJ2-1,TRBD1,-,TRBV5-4,CASSPTQGSNEQFF,TGTGCCAGCAGCCCTACACAGGGGTCCAATGAGCAGTTCTTC
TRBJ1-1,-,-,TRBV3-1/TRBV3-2,CASSQGYGNTEAFF,TGTGCCAGCAGCCAAGGGTACGGTAACACTGAAGCTTTCTTT
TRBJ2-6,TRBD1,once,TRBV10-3,CAISGLGQGKSPGANVLTF,TGTGCCATCAGTGGCCTTGGACAGGGGAAAAGTCCTGGGGCCAACGTCCTGACTTTC
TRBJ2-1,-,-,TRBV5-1,CASSLAVSYNEQFF,TGCGCCAGCAGCTTGGCCGTATCTTACAATGAGCAGTTCTTC
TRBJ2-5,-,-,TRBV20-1,CSASDLQRAETQYF,TGCAGTGCTAGTGATCTACAGAGGGCAGAGACCCAGTACTTC
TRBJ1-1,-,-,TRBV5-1,CASSLVATGNTEAFF,TGCGCCAGCAGCTTGGTCGCGACAGGGAACACTGAAGCTTTCTTT
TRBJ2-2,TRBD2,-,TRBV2,CASRETSAGELFF,TGTGCCAGCAGGGAAACTAGCGCCGGGGAGCTGTTTTTT
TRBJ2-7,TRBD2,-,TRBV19,CASSMGPTSGRSYEQYF,TGTGCCAGTAGTATGGGCCCAACTAGCGGGAGGTCCTACGAGCAGTACTTC
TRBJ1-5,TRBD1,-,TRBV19,CASMWDRGNQPQHF,TGTGCCAGTATGTGGGACAGGGGAAATCAGCCCCAGCATTTT
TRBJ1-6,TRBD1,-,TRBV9,CASSVVGQGASNSPLHF,TGTGCCAGCAGCGTAGTGGGACAGGGGGCTAGTAATTCACCCCTCCACTTT
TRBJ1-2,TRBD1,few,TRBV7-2,CASSPRYRGNYGYTF,TGTGCCAGCAGCCCGAGATACAGGGGCAACTATGGCTACACCTTC
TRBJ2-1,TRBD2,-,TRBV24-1,CATSGLAGGSEQFF,TGTGCCACCTCGGGACTAGCGGGAGGCAGTGAGCAGTTCTTC
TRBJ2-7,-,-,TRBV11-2,CASSSFRDTYSYEQYF,TGTGCCAGCAGCTCGTTCCGGGACACCTACTCCTACGAGCAGTACTTC
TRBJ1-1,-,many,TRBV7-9,CASSLEPGEMAFF,TGTGCCAGCAGCTTAGAACCGGGGGAGATGGCTTTCTTT
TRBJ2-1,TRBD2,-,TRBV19,CASSIGTSGGLYNEQFF,TGTGCCAGTAGTATCGGGACTAGCGGGGGCCTCTACAATGAGCAGTTCTTC
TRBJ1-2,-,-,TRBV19,CASNGGTGGYTF,TGTGCCAGTAACGGGGGAACCGGTGGCTACACCTTC
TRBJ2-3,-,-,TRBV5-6,CASSSYSDTQYF,TGTGCCAGCAGCTCCTACTCAGATACGCAGTATTTT
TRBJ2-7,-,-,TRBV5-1,CASSLEAPGVGEQYF,TGCGCCAGCAGCTTGGAGGCTCCGGGAGTTGGCGAGCAGTACTTC
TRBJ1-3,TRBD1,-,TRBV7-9,CASSPGTAIGNTIYF,TGTGCCAGCAGCCCCGGGACAGCCATCGGAAACACCATATATTTT
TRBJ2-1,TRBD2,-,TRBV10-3,CAISESYGTSSYNEQFF,TGTGCCATCAGTGAGTCTTACGGGACTAGCTCCTACAATGAGCAGTTCTTC
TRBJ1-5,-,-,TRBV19,CASTEAGVGQPQHF,TGTGCCAGTACCGAGGCCGGAGTAGGTCAGCCCCAGCATTTT
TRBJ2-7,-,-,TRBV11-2,CASSLGIRGGGDYEQYF,TGTGCCAGCAGCTTGGGTATAAGGGGAGGGGGGGACTACGAGCAGTACTTC
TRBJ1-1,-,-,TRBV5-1,CASSLDFPNTEAFF,TGCGCCAGCAGTTTGGACTTCCCGAACACTGAAGCTTTCTTT
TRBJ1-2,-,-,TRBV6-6,CASSYDSHYGYTF,TGTGCCAGCAGTTACGACAGTCACTATGGCTACACCTTC
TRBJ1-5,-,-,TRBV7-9,CASSLDSQPQHF,TGTGCCAGCAGCTTAGACAGTCAGCCCCAGCATTTT
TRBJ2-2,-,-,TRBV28,CASSLQTGELFF,TGTGCCAGCAGTTTACAGACCGGGGAGCTGTTTTTT
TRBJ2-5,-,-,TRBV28,CASSFLFQETQYF,TGTGCCAGCAGTTTTCTTTTCCAAGAGACCCAGTACTTC
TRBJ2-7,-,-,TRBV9,CASRGQNSYEQYF,TGTGCCAGCAGGGGGCAGAACTCCTACGAGCAGTACTTC
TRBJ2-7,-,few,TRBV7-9,CASSLIGGNYEQYF,TGTGCCAGCAGCTTAATCGGCGGAAACTACGAGCAGTACTTC
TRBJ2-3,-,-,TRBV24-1,CATSGEGGPGDTQYF,TGTGCCACCAGTGGAGAGGGGGGGCCAGGAGATACGCAGTATTTT
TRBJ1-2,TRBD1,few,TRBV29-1,CSVVQGAVYGYTF,TGCAGCGTCGTCCAGGGGGCAGTCTATGGCTACACCTTC
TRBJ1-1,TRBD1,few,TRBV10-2,CASRLGQGFTEAFF,TGCGCCAGCAGACTGGGACAGGGGTTCACTGAAGCTTTCTTT
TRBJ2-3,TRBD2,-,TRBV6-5,CASRRVAGGTDTQYF,TGTGCCAGCAGGAGGGTAGCGGGGGGCACAGATACGCAGTATTTT
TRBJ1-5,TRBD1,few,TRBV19,CASRDRDQPQHF,TGTGCCAGTAGGGACAGGGATCAGCCCCAGCATTTT
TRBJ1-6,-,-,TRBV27,CASSFKGEGSYNSPLHF,TGTGCCAGCAGTTTTAAGGGAGAGGGCTCCTATAATTCACCCCTCCACTTT
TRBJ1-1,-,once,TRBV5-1,CASSLVRGAGNTEAFF,TGCGCCAGCAGCTTGGTTCGCGGGGCAGGTAACACTGAAGCTTTCTTT
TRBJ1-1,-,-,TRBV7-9,CASSPGVVEAFF,TGTGCCAGCAGCCCGGGAGTCGTCGAAGCTTTCTTT
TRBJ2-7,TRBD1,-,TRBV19,CASSPQGTADEQYF,TGTGCCAGTAGTCCGCAGGGGACAGCGGACGAGCAGTACTTC
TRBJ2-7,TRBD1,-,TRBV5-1,CASKPNPTGYEQYF,TGCGCCAGCAAGCCTAACCCGACAGGGTACGAGCAGTACTTC
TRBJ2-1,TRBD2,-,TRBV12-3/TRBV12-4,CASSLERRERGFF,TGTGCCAGCAGTTTAGAAAGGCGGGAGAGGGGGTTCTTC
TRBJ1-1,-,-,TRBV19,CASSLYLGTANTEAFF,TGTGCCAGTAGTCTCTACCTCGGTACAGCGAACACTGAAGCTTTCTTT
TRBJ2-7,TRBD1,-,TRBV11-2,CASSLVTGDYEQYF,TGTGCCAGCAGCTTAGTAACAGGGGACTACGAGCAGTACTTC